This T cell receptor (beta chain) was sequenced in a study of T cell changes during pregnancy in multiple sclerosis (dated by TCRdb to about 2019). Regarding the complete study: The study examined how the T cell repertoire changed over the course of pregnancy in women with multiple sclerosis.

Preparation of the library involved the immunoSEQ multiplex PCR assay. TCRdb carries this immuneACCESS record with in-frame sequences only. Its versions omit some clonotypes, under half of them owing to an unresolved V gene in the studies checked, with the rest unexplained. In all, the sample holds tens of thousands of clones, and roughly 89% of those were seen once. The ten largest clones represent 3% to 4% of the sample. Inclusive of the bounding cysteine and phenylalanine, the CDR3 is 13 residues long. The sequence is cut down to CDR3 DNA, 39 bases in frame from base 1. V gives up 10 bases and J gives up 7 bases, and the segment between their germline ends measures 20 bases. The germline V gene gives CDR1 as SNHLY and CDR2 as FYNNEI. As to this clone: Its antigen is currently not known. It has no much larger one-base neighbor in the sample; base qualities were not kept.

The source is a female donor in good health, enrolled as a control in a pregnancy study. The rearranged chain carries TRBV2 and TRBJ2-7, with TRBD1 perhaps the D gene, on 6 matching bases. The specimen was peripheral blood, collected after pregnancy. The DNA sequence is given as TGTGCCAATTCCAGGGGCCTCTTTGAGGAGCAGTACTTC. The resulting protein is CANSRGLFEEQYF. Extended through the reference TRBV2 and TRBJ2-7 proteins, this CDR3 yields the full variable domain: EPEVTQTPSHQVTQMGQEVILRCVPISNHLYFYWYRQILGQKVEFLVSFYNNEISEKSEIFDDQFSVERPDGSNFTLKIRSTKLEDSAMYFCANSRGLFEEQYFGPGTRLTVT.